The 5 T cell receptor beta chains given below trace back to one sample, sequenced in a study of control samples from healthy donors and cancer patients. Sequenced by immunoSEQ multiplex PCR; TCRdb stores in-frame clones only, minus some. Of 150,000 to 200,000 clones in the sample, approximately 94% were seen once. Input material: PBMCs. All receptors come from a man aged 60 to 75 with colorectal cancer.

The genes are TRBV4-3 and TRBJ1-2; D remains unclear. The CDR3 sequence is 14 residues long. With 0 bases removed from V and 6 bases from J, the gap between germline ends came to 11 bases. The germline gives CDR1 LGHNA, CDR2 YSLEER. The CDR3 nucleotides read TGCGCCAGCAGCCAAGACCACATCGAAAATGGCTACACCTTC. It specifies CASSQDHIENGYTF.

The V call is TRBV7-9, the J call TRBJ2-1; D uncertain. The CDR3 contains 14 residues. The germline V and J ends were trimmed by 4 bases and 15 bases, with 22 bases remaining between them. Germline V lookup: CDR1 SEHNR, CDR2 FQNEAQ (reference sequence). CDR3 DNA: TGTGCCAGCAGCTCATCTTACCCGGTACAGAGACTGTTCTTC. Translation gives CASSSSYPVQRLFF.

This clone was found once. This rearrangement joins TRBV5-8 to TRBJ2-7; 9 bases are a match to TRBD1. This CDR3 spans 14 amino acids. Germline CDR1 and CDR2: SGHTS and YDEGEE. Losses at the gene ends were 7 bases for V and 4 bases for J; bases not matched to a gene: 9. The CDR3 loop is CASFIRDRAYEQYF. The CDR3 DNA is TGTGCCAGCTTCATACGGGACAGGGCTTACGAGCAGTACTTC. Drawing the rest from reference TRBV5-8 and TRBJ2-7, the complete variable domain is EAGVTQSPTHLIKTRGQQATLRCSPISGHTSVYWYQQALGLGLQFLLWYDEGEERNRGNFPPRFSGRQFPNYSSELNVNALELEDSALYLCASFIRDRAYEQYFGPGTRLTVT.

The chain recombines TRBV3-1 (or the pseudogene TRBV3-2) with TRBJ1-2; 7 bases map to TRBD1. V gave up 4 bases and J gave up 4 bases; unmatched junction bases: 3. CDR1 and CDR2 (germline): LGHDT, YNNKEL (reference sequence). The CDR3 is 13 amino acids. The CDR3 DNA reads as TGTGCCAGCAGCCTCGACAGGGTCTATGGCTACACCTTC. Protein sequence: CASSLDRVYGYTF.

This chain uses TRBV18 with TRBJ1-1; 9 bases fit TRBD1. The J segment lost 4 bases and the V segment lost 7 bases, leaving 7 bases of the junction unmatched. This CDR3 spans 14 amino acids. CDR1 is KGHSH and CDR2 is LQKENI in the germline V gene. CDR3 DNA sequence: TGTGCCAGCTTAAACCGGGACAGGGTCACTGAAGCTTTCTTT. Amino acid sequence: CASLNRDRVTEAFF.